These 21 T cell receptor beta chains share one sample of origin, sequenced in a study of cytomegalovirus exposure and HLA in healthy donors. Researchers ran the PCR with 60 Vbeta and 13 Jbeta primers. TCRdb's copy holds only in-frame clones and misses some; the assay was immunoSEQ multiplex PCR. This sample has roughly 150,000 clones, with 82% found just once. Material: PBMCs. The receptor set was obtained from a male donor in good health and CMV-seronegative.

This clone came up once. The chain couples TRBV15 to TRBJ1-6; the match to TRBD1 covers 8 bases. CDR1 and CDR2 from the germline V gene are LNHNV and YYDKDF (reference sequence). The trim removed 2 bases at V and 5 bases at J, leaving 2 bases unmatched. CDR3 length: 15 amino acids. The CDR3 sequence is CATSRNRGDNSPLHF. CDR3 sequence (DNA): TGTGCCACCAGCAGAAACAGGGGGGATAATTCACCCCTCCACTTT.

The rearrangement uses TRBV9 and TRBJ2-7, with TRBD1 matching 8 bases. The V segment lost 4 bases and the J segment 3 bases; nucleotides outside the gene matches: 6. CDR1 is SGDLS, CDR2 YYNGEE, per germline. This CDR3 region has 14 residues. CDR3 sequence reads: CASSPTGGSYEQYF. CDR3 DNA sequence: TGTGCCAGCAGCCCTACAGGGGGGAGCTACGAGCAGTACTTC.

The rearrangement joins TRBV7-2 to TRBJ1-4; 7 nucleotides align to TRBD1. The CDR3 extends over 15 amino acids. After removal of 1 base from V and 7 bases from J, the junction contained 6 bases not matched to a gene. Germline V lookup: CDR1 SGHTA, CDR2 FQGNSA. The CDR3 sequence is CASSLGDSTGEKLFF. The CDR3 region has the DNA TGTGCCAGCAGCTTAGGGGACAGCACTGGTGAAAAACTGTTTTTT.

The chain employs TRBV27 and TRBJ2-3; perhaps TRBD2 as D (6 bases). The germline V gene has CDR1 MNHEY and CDR2 SMNVEV (reference sequence). This CDR3 comprises 15 residues. V was shortened by 7 bases and J by 0 bases, with 14 bases between the two germline ends. This chain's CDR3 is CASTLAVSSTDTQYF. Written as DNA, the CDR3 is TGTGCCAGCACCTTAGCGGTTTCTAGCACAGATACGCAGTATTTT.

V is TRBV5-1 and J is TRBJ2-1; TRBD2 matches 9 bases. Trimming cost V 6 bases and J 4 bases; bases outside gene matches: 8. This CDR3 spans 15 amino acids. Germline CDR1 reads SGHRS; CDR2 reads YFSETQ. CDR3 in DNA: TGCGCCAGCACCCAGACTAGCGGATCGTACAATGAGCAGTTCTTC. Protein: CASTQTSGSYNEQFF.

V is TRBV18 and J is TRBJ2-7; no firm D call. Between the trimmed V and J ends, which lost 3 bases and 2 bases, there was a span of 11 bases. Germline assignment: CDR1 KGHSH and CDR2 LQKENI. There are 14 residues in the CDR3. CDR3 in amino acids: CASSPAQVAYEQYF. The CDR3 DNA is TGTGCCAGCTCACCCGCCCAGGTGGCCTACGAGCAGTACTTC.

About this clone itself: Relative to the germline gene, one junction end is altered; a read error may explain this. The V gene is TRBV7-9, the J gene TRBJ1-2, with TRBD1 identical over 7 bases. The length of the CDR3 is 17 residues. Germline CDR1 SEHNR, CDR2 FQNEAQ (reference sequence). CDR3 DNA sequence: TGTTCCAGCAGTCCTAGACAGGGCGAGCAGTCTAACTATGGCTACACCTTC. It encodes CSSSPRQGEQSNYGYTF.

This clone was observed a few times. V and J are TRBV10-3 and TRBJ2-5; 11 bases fit TRBD2. The CDR3 runs 14 residues. Germline V gene sequence: CDR1 ENHRY, CDR2 SYGVKD. The V segment lost 9 bases and the J segment 1 base; nucleotides outside the gene matches: 4. The CDR3 protein is CAIGTSGLQETQYF. The CDR3 coding sequence is TGTGCCATTGGGACTAGCGGCCTCCAAGAGACCCAGTACTTC.

The chain recombines TRBV16 with TRBJ2-3; 8 bases agree with TRBD2. This CDR3 contains 15 residues. CDR1 and CDR2 from the germline V gene are KGHSY and FQNENV. V trimming: 4 bases; J trimming: 2 bases; junction bases outside the gene matches: 5. DNA of the CDR3: TGTGCCAGCAGCCTTATAGCGGGATTCACAGATACGCAGTATTTT. The encoded protein is CASSLIAGFTDTQYF.

This chain joins TRBV29-1 and TRBJ2-5; TRBD2 aligns across 9 bases. The germline V gene encodes CDR1 SQVTM and CDR2 ANQGSEA. The J segment lost 3 bases and the V segment lost 4 bases, leaving 9 bases of the junction unmatched. The CDR3 contains 15 residues. In DNA, the CDR3 is TGCAGCGTTGTTTTAGCGGGAGATAAAAAAGAGACCCAGTACTTC. This gives the protein CSVVLAGDKKETQYF.

This clone was recorded a few times. This chain uses TRBV28 with TRBJ1-3; D is perhaps TRBD1 (5 bases). Per germline, CDR1 MDHEN and CDR2 SYDVKM. The V gene lost 2 bases and the J gene lost 2 bases, with 16 bases spanning the gap. The CDR3 length is 17 residues. The DNA of the CDR3 is TGTGCCAGCAGTTTAGGCAGGGTCGGTCGCACTGGAAACACCATATATTTT. Translation gives CASSLGRVGRTGNTIYF. The full variable domain, with the rest looked up from reference TRBV28 and TRBJ1-3, is DVKVTQSSRYLVKRTGEKVFLECVQDMDHENMFWYRQDPGLGLRLIYFSYDVKMKEKGDIPEGYSVSREKKERFSLILESASTNQTSMYLCASSLGRVGRTGNTIYFGEGSWLTVV.

V and J are TRBV7-2 and TRBJ2-5; D perhaps matches TRBD1 (6 bases). V gave up 5 bases and J gave up 5 bases, with 18 bases separating them. The CDR3 contains 15 residues. In germline, CDR1 is SGHTA, CDR2 FQGNSA. The CDR3 reads CASSLTGTSQETQYF. CDR3 DNA sequence: TGTGCCAGCAGCCTGACCGGGACAAGTCAGGAGACCCAGTACTTC.

The chain combines TRBV7-2 with TRBJ2-4; 11 bases agree with TRBD2. This CDR3 has 15 residues. Trimming removed 5 bases from V and 7 bases from J; junction bases left unmatched: 7. From germline, CDR1 is SGHTA and CDR2 FQGNSA. The CDR3 coding sequence is TGTGCCAGCAGCCTACTAGCGGGAGACAGGAACATTCAGTACTTC. Translating it yields CASSLLAGDRNIQYF.

V gene TRBV4-3 combines with J gene TRBJ2-1; no clear D gene. Germline CDR1 LGHNA, CDR2 YSLEER. The CDR3 length is 12 residues. V lost 2 bases and J lost 9, with 8 bases in between. CDR3 residues: CASSQYLGEQFF. CDR3 DNA sequence: TGCGCCAGCAGCCAATATCTAGGTGAGCAGTTCTTC.

The chain joins TRBV27 to TRBJ2-2, with 8 positions matching TRBD2. CDR3 length: 16 amino acids. V trimming: 5 bases; J trimming: 1 base; junction bases outside the gene matches: 6. The germline gives CDR1 MNHEY, CDR2 SMNVEV (reference sequence). The CDR3 nucleotides read TGTGCCAGCAGTCCCTCACTAGCGGAGAACACCGGGGAGCTGTTTTTT. It encodes CASSPSLAENTGELFF.

The chain carries TRBV30 and TRBJ2-7, with unresolved D. CDR3 length: 11 residues. The germline V gene encodes CDR1 GTSNPN and CDR2 SVGIG (reference sequence). V dropped 5 bases and J dropped 3 bases, with 8 bases sitting between them. The DNA for the CDR3 is TGTGCCTGGGCCTACAGCTACGAGCAGTACTTC. Its translation: CAWAYSYEQYF. Full variable domain (rest looked up from reference TRBV30 and TRBJ2-7): SQTIHQWPATLVQPVGSPLSLECTVEGTSNPNLYWYRQAAGRGLQLLFYSVGIGQISSEVPQNLSASRPQDRQFILSSKKLLLSDSGFYLCAWAYSYEQYFGPGTRLTVT.

The chain carries TRBV10-2 and TRBJ2-1, with D perhaps matching TRBD1 (5 bases). The V end was cut by 6 bases, the J end by 3 bases, with 12 bases between. Germline lookup yields CDR1 WSHSY and CDR2 SAAADI. The CDR3 is 14 residues long. The chain's CDR3 is CASRLQGRYNEQFF. In DNA form, the CDR3 reads TGCGCCAGCAGGCTCCAGGGCCGCTACAATGAGCAGTTCTTC.

The V call is TRBV30, the J call TRBJ2-2; 10 bases map to TRBD2. This CDR3 spans 14 amino acids. Germline CDR1 is GTSNPN and CDR2 is SVGIG (reference sequence). V was pared by 3 bases and J by 3 bases, with 1 base of the junction left unmatched. CDR3 residues: CAWRGTSDTGELFF. The CDR3 DNA follows: TGTGCCTGGAGGGGGACTAGCGACACCGGGGAGCTGTTTTTT.

This clone is termed medium-sized. The CDR3 DNA reads TGTGCCTGGAGTCCAGGGACAGGGGGGACCCAGTACTTC. Translation gives CAWSPGTGGTQYF. The V and J genes are TRBV30 and TRBJ2-5; TRBD1 agrees at 11 bases. J lost 7 bases, V lost 2 bases, and 3 bases had no gene match. Per germline, CDR1 GTSNPN and CDR2 SVGIG (reference sequence). The length of the CDR3 is 13 residues.

This chain connects TRBV7-9 to TRBJ2-2; 8 nucleotides match TRBD2. The CDR3 runs 14 residues. V gave up 7 bases and J gave up 8 bases; unmatched junction bases: 9. Germline values: CDR1 SEHNR, CDR2 FQNEAQ (reference sequence). Here the CDR3 reads CASTWLAGRGELFF. The CDR3 DNA is TGTGCCAGCACCTGGTTAGCGGGACGTGGGGAGCTGTTTTTT.

The rearrangement uses TRBV19 and TRBJ1-2; D is ambiguous. The V end lost 4 bases, the J end lost 5 bases, and 8 bases lay between the germline ends. Per the germline V gene, CDR1 is LNHDA and CDR2 is SQIVND (reference sequence). This CDR3 is 12 amino acids long. The CDR3 is CASSNPGYGYTF. As DNA, the CDR3 is TGTGCCAGTAGTAACCCGGGATATGGCTACACCTTC.